This TCR beta chain was recorded in a study of shared clonotypes between healthy human individuals. Across the study: A donor's plate count was three for CD4 naive and three for CD4 memory; CD8 naive had two and CD8 memory one.

Assay: immunoSEQ multiplex PCR; the TCRdb copy retains only in-frame clones and omits some. The profile shows hundreds of thousands of clones, about 92% of them singletons. Looked up from germline, CDR1 is SGHVS and CDR2 is FQNEAQ. Trimming pared 1 base from V and 4 bases from J, leaving 8 bases between. This CDR3 has 14 amino acids. Naive CD8 cells lacked CD45RO and underwent positive selection for CCR7, leaving out terminally differentiated effector memory CD45RA+ cells. The study's findings and limits: A small donor pool kept down the genetic and exposure-history diversity that was represented. Only blood samples were collected, and tissue repertoires likely differ.

With regard to this clone: Its antigen is still unknown.

The chain is built from TRBV7-8 and TRBJ1-5; unclear D gene. This TCR was sampled from a man aged 25-40 years in good health. Input material: naive CD8+ T cells sorted from blood. The CDR3 DNA follows: TGTGCCAGCAGCTTAGGCGGGGAAAATCAGCCCCAGCATTTT. The encoded protein is CASSLGGENQPQHF.